A single sample gave rise to the 23 T cell receptor beta chains below, sequenced in a study of PD-1 blockade in classical Hodgkin lymphoma. The time point denotes: cycle 4 day 1 (C4D1), after around six weeks of nivolumab. Every patient had relapsed following autologous stem cell transplantation, and cohorts differed in brentuximab vedotin exposure. Produced via immunoSEQ multiplex PCR; TCRdb's table is partial and in-frame only. This table holds about 27,000 clones, 55% to 85% found once. This material consisted of peripheral blood mononuclear cells (PBMCs), taken before the fourth cycle of nivolumab. These receptors all stem from a human donor with classical Hodgkin lymphoma.

This clone was detected only once. This sequence joins TRBV5-1 and TRBJ1-1; 7 nucleotides line up with TRBD1. Unmatched junction bases numbered 6, after V lost 0 bases and J lost 7 bases. The CDR3 has 14 residues. Germline V lookup: CDR1 SGHRS, CDR2 YFSETQ. The chain's CDR3 is CASSLGNRGLEAFF. The DNA for the CDR3 is TGCGCCAGCAGCTTGGGCAACAGGGGACTTGAAGCTTTCTTT.

The chain links TRBV9 to TRBJ2-7; possibly TRBD1 for D (8 bases). CDR3 size: 15 residues. Trimming left V 4 bases short and J 3 bases short, with 17 bases between. Germline lookup yields CDR1 SGDLS and CDR2 YYNGEE. In DNA form, the CDR3 reads TGTGCCAGCAGCCCACAGGGGGGGGCTATCTACGAGCAGTACTTC. Its translation: CASSPQGGAIYEQYF.

On this clone: Other nucleotide sequences in the sample specify the same CDR3. The rearrangement joins TRBV10-3 to TRBJ1-1; 8 bases match TRBD1. With V trimmed by 6 bases and J by 5 bases, 8 bases remained unmatched. The CDR3 consists of 14 residues. Germline CDR1 ENHRY, CDR2 SYGVKD. CDR3 bases: TGTGCCATCAGCGACGGGACAGGAGGGACTGAAGCTTTCTTT. Its translation: CAISDGTGGTEAFF.

The rearrangement joins TRBV4-2 to TRBJ2-1; possible D gene TRBD2, 5 bases. Trimming took 0 bases from V and 7 from J, leaving 13 bases between them. CDR3 size: 15 residues. Germline loops: CDR1 LGHNA, CDR2 YNFKEQ. The CDR3 nucleotides are TGTGCCAGCAGCCAAGATGAGGGCTCGGGGAATGAGCAGTTCTTC. Its protein is CASSQDEGSGNEQFF.

On this clone itself: Mismatch with germline at one junction end may stem from a read error. Different DNA sequences within this sample yield the same CDR3. The rearrangement joins TRBV7-9 to TRBJ1-1, with D uncertain. Germline V gene sequence: CDR1 SEHNR, CDR2 FQNEAQ (reference sequence). The CDR3 loop spans 12 amino acids. CDR3 sequence (DNA): TGTGCCAGTAGCTTAGGGTCCTGGGAAGCTTTCTTT. Its protein product is CASSLGSWEAFF.

CDR3 nucleotides: TGTGCCAGCAGCTTAGCGCGAGGGGGCGGCTACACCTTC. It is translated as CASSLARGGGYTF. The chain employs TRBV7-8 and TRBJ1-2, with 7 positions matching TRBD1. The CDR3 spans 13 residues. The J segment lost 8 bases and the V segment lost 0 bases, leaving 3 bases of the junction unmatched. Germline CDR1 and CDR2: SGHVS and FQNEAQ. The entire variable domain, with the rest obtained from reference TRBV7-8 and TRBJ1-2, is as follows: GAGVSQSPRYKVAKRGQDVALRCDPISGHVSLFWYQQALGQGPEFLTYFQNEAQLDKSGLPSDRFFAERPEGSVSTLKIQRTQQEDSAVYLCASSLARGGGYTFGSGTRLTVV.

The chain combines TRBV19 with TRBJ2-2; D is unresolved. In germline, CDR1 is LNHDA, CDR2 SQIVND (reference sequence). V was trimmed by 7 bases and J by 1 base, leaving 16 bases between them. The length of the CDR3 is 16 residues. Here the CDR3 reads CASTPWTGMNTGELFF. The CDR3 DNA follows: TGTGCCAGTACCCCCTGGACGGGTATGAACACCGGGGAGCTGTTTTTT. The whole variable domain, filled in from reference TRBV19 and TRBJ2-2, reads DGGITQSPKYLFRKEGQNVTLSCEQNLNHDAMYWYRQDPGQGLRLIYYSQIVNDFQKGDIAEGYSVSREKKESFPLTVTSAQKNPTAFYLCASTPWTGMNTGELFFGEGSRLTVL.

This rearrangement joins TRBV4-1 to TRBJ2-5, with D perhaps matching TRBD2 (5 bases). The V gene lost 0 bases and the J gene lost 2 bases, with 19 bases spanning the gap. Germline CDR1 and CDR2: MGHRA and YSYEKL. CDR3 size: 18 residues. The CDR3 DNA reads as TGCGCCAGCAGCCAAGATTTCACAGCGGCCTCAGGTCAAGAGACCCAGTACTTC. Its translation is CASSQDFTAASGQETQYF.

The gene calls are TRBV30 and TRBJ1-5; possibly TRBD1 for D (6 bases). Trimming removed 0 bases from V and 2 bases from J, with 14 bases in between. Per germline, CDR1 GTSNPN and CDR2 SVGIG (reference sequence). The length of the CDR3 is 16 residues. CDR3 loop: CAWSVQGRGGNQPQHF. CDR3 DNA: TGTGCCTGGAGTGTACAAGGCAGGGGTGGCAATCAGCCCCAGCATTTT.

The chain is built from TRBV27 and TRBJ2-2; D ambiguous. Germline loops: CDR1 MNHEY, CDR2 SMNVEV (reference sequence). The V gene lost 3 bases and the J gene lost 3 bases, with 8 bases spanning the gap. The CDR3 is made up of 14 amino acids. The DNA of the CDR3 is TGTGCCAGCAGTTTCGACTGGTACACCGGGGAGCTGTTTTTT. It translates to CASSFDWYTGELFF.

The CDR3, as DNA: TGTGCCAGCGGGGACACTGAAGCTTTCTTT. As protein: CASGDTEAFF. The genes are TRBV6-1 and TRBJ1-1; D gene unclear. Trimming took 8 bases from V and 3 from J, leaving 4 bases between them. The germline V gene has CDR1 MNHNS and CDR2 SASEGT. The CDR3 length is 10 residues.

This chain uses TRBV27 with TRBJ2-6; TRBD1 matches at 7 bases. V lost 6 bases to trimming and J lost 7 bases; unmatched junction nucleotides: 12. Germline CDR1 reads MNHEY; CDR2 reads SMNVEV (reference sequence). This CDR3 region has 16 residues. The CDR3 nucleotides are TGTGCCAGCAGGGTACTACAGGGGCTTGGAGCCAACGTCCTGACTTTC. It yields the protein CASRVLQGLGANVLTF.

The chain is built from TRBV5-1 and TRBJ2-6; 7 nucleotides match TRBD1. This CDR3 has 16 amino acids. Germline CDR1 reads SGHRS; CDR2 reads YFSETQ. Trimming took 2 bases from V and 0 from J; bases not matched to a gene: 2. DNA of the CDR3: TGCGCCAGCAGCTTAGGACAGGCCTCTGGGGCCAACGTCCTGACTTTC. Its translation: CASSLGQASGANVLTF.

The chain links TRBV28 to TRBJ2-7, with 8 nucleotides matching TRBD1. Germline CDR1 and CDR2: MDHEN and SYDVKM. Germline trimming cut 2 bases from V and 6 bases from J; bases unmatched to any gene: 6. The CDR3 loop spans 14 amino acids. CDR3 in amino acids: CASSLAQGGSEQYF. Written as DNA, the CDR3 is TGTGCCAGCAGTTTAGCACAGGGGGGATCCGAGCAGTACTTC.

The chain couples TRBV13 to TRBJ2-3; maybe TRBD2 (6 bases). CDR3 length: 15 residues. V lost 2 bases and J 1 base, leaving 10 bases between the germline ends. The germline V gene has CDR1 PRHDT and CDR2 FYEKMQ (reference sequence). The CDR3 sequence: CASSLLGEGTDTQYF. The CDR3 region has the DNA TGTGCCAGCAGCTTACTTGGGGAGGGCACAGATACGCAGTATTTT.

This clone was seen a single time. V gene TRBV28 combines with J gene TRBJ1-1, with D perhaps matching TRBD1 (5 bases). Germline V gene data show CDR1 as MDHEN and CDR2 as SYDVKM. The CDR3 length is 14 residues. Trimming stripped 2 bases from V and 11 bases from J, with 18 bases between. CDR3 protein: CASSLVGGSEKAFF. The CDR3, as DNA: TGTGCCAGCAGTTTAGTGGGGGGTAGTGAAAAGGCTTTCTTT. Looking up the rest from reference TRBV28 and TRBJ1-1 gives the full variable domain: DVKVTQSSRYLVKRTGEKVFLECVQDMDHENMFWYRQDPGLGLRLIYFSYDVKMKEKGDIPEGYSVSREKKERFSLILESASTNQTSMYLCASSLVGGSEKAFFGQGTRLTVV.

This chain joins TRBV7-2 and TRBJ2-5, with TRBD2 as a possible D gene (5 bases). Germline V lookup: CDR1 SGHTA, CDR2 FQGNSA. The CDR3 is 17 amino acids. V gave up 4 bases and J gave up 6 bases, with 24 bases separating them. The CDR3 loop is CASSSFVMDFIPKTQYF. For the CDR3, the DNA is TGTGCCAGCAGCTCATTCGTAATGGACTTCATACCCAAGACCCAGTACTTC.

This sequence joins TRBV7-2 and TRBJ1-3, with D possibly TRBD1 on 5 matching bases. CDR1 and CDR2 from the germline V gene are SGHTA and FQGNSA. V lost 2 bases to trimming and J lost 6 bases, with 20 bases between them. CDR3 size: 17 residues. CDR3 DNA sequence: TGTGCCAGCAGCTTACACAGGTCTTCTTTTTCCATAAACACCATATATTTT. As protein: CASSLHRSSFSINTIYF.

There are a few counts of this clone. The rearrangement links TRBV10-1 to TRBJ1-3, with 7 bases identical to TRBD1. Trimming at V came to 6 bases and at J to 3 bases, leaving 5 bases not matched to a gene. CDR1 and CDR2 from the germline V gene are WNHNN and SYGVQD (reference sequence). The CDR3 runs 14 residues. CDR3 DNA sequence: TGCGCCAGCAGCAGACAGGGAAATGGAAACACCATATATTTT. Translated, it gives CASSRQGNGNTIYF.

The chain employs TRBV28 and TRBJ1-5, with D unclear. This CDR3 comprises 13 residues. V lost 3 bases to trimming and J lost 1 base, with 4 bases between them. Per germline, CDR1 MDHEN and CDR2 SYDVKM. The CDR3 bases are TGTGCCAGCAGTTTTTCAAGCAATCAGCCCCAGCATTTT. Encoded protein: CASSFSSNQPQHF.

This chain joins TRBV5-6 and TRBJ2-7, with 9 positions matching TRBD1. The CDR3 loop spans 14 amino acids. V gave up 0 bases and J gave up 3 bases; unmatched junction bases: 1. Germline CDR1 reads SGHDT; CDR2 reads YYEEEE. The chain's CDR3 is CASSLGDRDYEQYF. In DNA form, the CDR3 reads TGTGCCAGCAGCTTGGGGGACAGGGACTACGAGCAGTACTTC.

The chain recombines TRBV10-2 with TRBJ1-2; 9 nucleotides match TRBD1. Unmatched junction bases numbered 8, after V lost 6 bases and J lost 6 bases. Germline CDR1 and CDR2: WSHSY and SAAADI. This CDR3 spans 14 amino acids. CDR3: CASRAGTGSNGYTF. CDR3 DNA sequence: TGCGCCAGCAGGGCCGGGACAGGGTCGAATGGCTACACCTTC.

The gene calls are TRBV6-5 and TRBJ2-7; unclear D gene. In germline, CDR1 is MNHEY, CDR2 SVGAGI. Trimming stripped 5 bases from V and 0 bases from J, with 14 bases between. The CDR3 sequence is 15 residues long. Here the CDR3 reads CASSLDPSSSYEQYF. The CDR3 nucleotides are TGTGCCAGCAGTCTGGACCCCTCGAGCTCCTACGAGCAGTACTTC.